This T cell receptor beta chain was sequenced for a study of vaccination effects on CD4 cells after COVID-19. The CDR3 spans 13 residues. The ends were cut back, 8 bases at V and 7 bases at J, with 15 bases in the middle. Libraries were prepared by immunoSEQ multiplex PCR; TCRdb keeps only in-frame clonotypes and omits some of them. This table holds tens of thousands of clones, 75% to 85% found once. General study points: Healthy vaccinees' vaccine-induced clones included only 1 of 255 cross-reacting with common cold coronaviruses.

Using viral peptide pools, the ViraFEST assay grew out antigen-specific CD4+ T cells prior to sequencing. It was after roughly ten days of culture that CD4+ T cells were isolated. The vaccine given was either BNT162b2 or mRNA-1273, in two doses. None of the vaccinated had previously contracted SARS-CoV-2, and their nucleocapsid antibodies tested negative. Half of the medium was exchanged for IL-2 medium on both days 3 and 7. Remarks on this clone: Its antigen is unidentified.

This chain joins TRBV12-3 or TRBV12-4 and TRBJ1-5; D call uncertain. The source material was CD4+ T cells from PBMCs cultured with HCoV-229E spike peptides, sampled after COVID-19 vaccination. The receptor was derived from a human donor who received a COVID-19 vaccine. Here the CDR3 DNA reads TGTGCCAGCGGCATCGGGGTGAGGCAGCCCCAGCATTTT. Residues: CASGIGVRQPQHF.